Listed here is a single T cell receptor (beta chain). This clonotype was observed at least ten times. Its antigen is unknown. One base away there is no much larger clone; base qualities are not given. The treatment or condition label here, explained by the study, means: live attenuated yellow fever vaccine strain. A standard Ficoll-Paque protocol was used to isolate PBMCs from peripheral blood. Dynabeads CD4 and CD8 positive selection kits were used to isolate CD4 and CD8 T-cell fractions. RNA was extracted with TriZol from bulk PBMCs, CD4 and CD8 fractions, and dextramer-positive and dextramer-negative fractions. TCR cDNA was synthesized by 5'RACE template switching, which introduced a universal primer site and unique molecular identifiers. Priming for cDNA synthesis came from both the TCR alpha and TCR beta constant segments. Two PCR steps were used to amplify libraries, with sample barcodes and sequencing adapters being added in the second step. Libraries were sequenced on Illumina HiSeq 2500 (2x100 bp) or NovaSeq (2x150 bp). Regarding the original processing steps: MIGEC handled demultiplexing of reads and collapsing into UMI consensus sequences, while MiXCR performed V(D)J alignment. Clonotypes responding to the vaccine were identified with edgeR on replicate PBMC samples, with the criteria of FDR below 0.01 and a log2 fold change above 5 up to day 15. Bulk clonotypes were assigned CD4 or CD8 identity according to which sequenced CD4 or CD8 repertoire held them at higher abundance. TCRdb took the public reads, trimmed them with fastp at Q25, ran MiXCR for clone calling and kept in-frame beta chains. Rows matching on CDR3 protein sequence are summarized as one entry with the most common DNA and genes. These V and J calls rely on TCRdb rather than the paper's analysis. The sample table shows some 160,000 distinct CDR3 sequences, and almost 7% are seen once. The ten largest make up roughly 2.5% of the sample.

Including the terminal cysteine and phenylalanine, the CDR3 comprises 13 residues. Only the CDR3 DNA stays, 39 bases, in frame from base 1. V ends up 6 bases short and J 9 bases short, with an unmatched junction base count of 8. The data are from a study of T cells after yellow fever vaccination (dated by TCRdb to between 2019 and 2020). Regarding the complete study: The SMART-Seq v4 Ultra Low Input RNA kit was used to prepare libraries from fractions with low cell numbers. Two healthy male donors, one aged 18 to 30 and one aged 30 to 40 years, made up the cohort. Blood samples were taken at several timepoints before and after primary and secondary immunization, and bulk PBMC replicates and cell subsets were isolated. Bulk TCR alpha and beta repertoires were sequenced longitudinally to track T-cell clones before and after primary and booster YFV17D yellow fever vaccination. The full study reports these points: The secondary T-cell response was found to be weaker but faster than the primary response, with a peak reached on day 5 rather than on day 15. FACS-sorted repertoires could contain abundant contaminating clonotypes from the bulk population, so computational filtering was required. A small fraction of clonotypes appeared in both the CD4 and CD8 compartments, likely as a result of convergent recombination. Most clones expanded after primary vaccination (almost 97% of CD4 and 80% to 90% of CD8) were re-detected after the booster, suggesting that broad memory maintenance occurred. Only a couple of donors were included in the study, so the extent to which the findings can be generalized is limited.

The receptor's source is a man younger than 35 who received the YFV17D yellow fever vaccine. The input for sequencing was CD4+ T cells sorted from PBMCs, taken about 5 days after the first yellow fever vaccination. The sequence joins TRBV12-3 or TRBV12-4 to TRBJ1-5, with 7 bases aligning to TRBD1. The DNA sequence is given as TGTGCCAGCAGAGCTGGGACAGCGTGGCCCCAGCATTTT. This is translated as CASRAGTAWPQHF.